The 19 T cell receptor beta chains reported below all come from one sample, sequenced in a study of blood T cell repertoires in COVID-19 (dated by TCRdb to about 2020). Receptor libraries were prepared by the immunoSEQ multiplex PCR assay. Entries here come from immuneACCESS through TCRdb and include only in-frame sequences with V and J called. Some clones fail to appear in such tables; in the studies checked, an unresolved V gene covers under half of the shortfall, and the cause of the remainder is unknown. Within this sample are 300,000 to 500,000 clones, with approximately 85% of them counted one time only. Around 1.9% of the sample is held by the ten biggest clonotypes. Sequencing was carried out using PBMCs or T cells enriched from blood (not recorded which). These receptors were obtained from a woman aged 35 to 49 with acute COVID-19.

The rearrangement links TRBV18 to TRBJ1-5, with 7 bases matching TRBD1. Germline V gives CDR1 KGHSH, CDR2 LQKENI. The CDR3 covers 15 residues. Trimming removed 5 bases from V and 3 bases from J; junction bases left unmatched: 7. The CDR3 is CASSAKQGNNQPQHF. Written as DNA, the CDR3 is TGTGCCAGCTCAGCAAAACAGGGGAACAATCAGCCCCAGCATTTT.

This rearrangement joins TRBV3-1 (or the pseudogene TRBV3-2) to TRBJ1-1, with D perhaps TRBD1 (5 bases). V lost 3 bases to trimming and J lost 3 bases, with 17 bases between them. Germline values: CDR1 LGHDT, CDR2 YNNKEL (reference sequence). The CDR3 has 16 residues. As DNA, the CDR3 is TGTGCCAGCAGCCAGCGGGGCCCGAGTGTCCACACTGAAGCTTTCTTT. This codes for CASSQRGPSVHTEAFF.

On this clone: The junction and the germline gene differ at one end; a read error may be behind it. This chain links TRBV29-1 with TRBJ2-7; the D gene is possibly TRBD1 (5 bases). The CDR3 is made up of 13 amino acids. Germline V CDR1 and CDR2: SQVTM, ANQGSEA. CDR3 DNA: TGCAGCGTTGAAGATCCCCTCTGGCCGGCAGGGATCTTC. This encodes CSVEDPLWPAGIF.

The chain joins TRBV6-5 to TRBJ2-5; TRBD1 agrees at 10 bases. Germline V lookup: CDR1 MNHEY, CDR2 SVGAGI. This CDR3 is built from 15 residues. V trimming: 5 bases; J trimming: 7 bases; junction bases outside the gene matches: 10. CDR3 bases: TGTGCCAGCAGTAGAACCGGGACAGGGGCTCGGACCCAGTACTTC. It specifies CASSRTGTGARTQYF.

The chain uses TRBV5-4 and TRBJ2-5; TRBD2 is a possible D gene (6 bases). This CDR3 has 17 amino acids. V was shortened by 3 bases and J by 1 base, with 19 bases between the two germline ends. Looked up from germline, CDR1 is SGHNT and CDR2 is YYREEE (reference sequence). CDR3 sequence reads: CASSSGGSGGVQETQYF. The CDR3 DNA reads TGTGCCAGCAGCTCCGGGGGTTCCGGGGGAGTCCAAGAGACCCAGTACTTC.

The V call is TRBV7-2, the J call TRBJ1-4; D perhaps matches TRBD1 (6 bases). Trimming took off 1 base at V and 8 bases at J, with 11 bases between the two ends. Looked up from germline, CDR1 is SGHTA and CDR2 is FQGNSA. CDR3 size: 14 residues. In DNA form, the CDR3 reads TGTGCCAGCAGCTTAGAACAGGGATGGGAAAAACTGTTTTTT. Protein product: CASSLEQGWEKLFF. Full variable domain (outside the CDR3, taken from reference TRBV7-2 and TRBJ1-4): GAGVSQSPSNKVTEKGKDVELRCDPISGHTALYWYRQSLGQGLEFLIYFQGNSAPDKSGLPSDRFSAERTGGSVSTLTIQRTQQEDSAVYLCASSLEQGWEKLFFGSGTQLSVL.

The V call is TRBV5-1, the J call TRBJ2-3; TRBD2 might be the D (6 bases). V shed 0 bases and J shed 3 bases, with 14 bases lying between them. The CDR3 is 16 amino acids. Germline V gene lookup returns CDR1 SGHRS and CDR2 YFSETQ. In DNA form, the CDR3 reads TGCGCCAGCAGCTTGGAGTTGCGGGGAGTGACAGATACGCAGTATTTT. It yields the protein CASSLELRGVTDTQYF.

CDR3 nucleotide sequence: TGTGCCAGCAGTAGGGGGGGCAAAAACATTCAGTACTTC. Translating it yields CASSRGGKNIQYF. The chain links TRBV9 to TRBJ2-4; D is perhaps TRBD2 (7 bases). Germline values: CDR1 SGDLS, CDR2 YYNGEE. The ends were cut back, 5 bases at V and 3 bases at J, with 9 bases in the middle. The CDR3 consists of 13 residues.

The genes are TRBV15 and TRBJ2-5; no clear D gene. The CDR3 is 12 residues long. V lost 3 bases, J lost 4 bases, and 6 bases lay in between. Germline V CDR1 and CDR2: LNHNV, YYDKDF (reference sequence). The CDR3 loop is CATSRILETQYF. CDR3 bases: TGTGCCACCAGCAGGATACTAGAGACCCAGTACTTC.

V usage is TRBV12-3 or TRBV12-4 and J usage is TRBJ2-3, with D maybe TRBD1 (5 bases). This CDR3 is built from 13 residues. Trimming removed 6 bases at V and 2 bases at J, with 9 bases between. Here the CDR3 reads CASREGATDTQYF. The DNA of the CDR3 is TGTGCCAGCAGGGAAGGGGCCACAGATACGCAGTATTTT.

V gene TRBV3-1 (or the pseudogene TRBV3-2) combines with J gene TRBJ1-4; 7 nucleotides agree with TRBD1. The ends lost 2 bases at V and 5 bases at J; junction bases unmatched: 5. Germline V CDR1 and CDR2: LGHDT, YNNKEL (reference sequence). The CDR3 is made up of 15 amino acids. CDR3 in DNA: TGTGCCAGCAGCCAAATGGGACAGTTCAATGAAAAACTGTTTTTT. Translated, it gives CASSQMGQFNEKLFF.

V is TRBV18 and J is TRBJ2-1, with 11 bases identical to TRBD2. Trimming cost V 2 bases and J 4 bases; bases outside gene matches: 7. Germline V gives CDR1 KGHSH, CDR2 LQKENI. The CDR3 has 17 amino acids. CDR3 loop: CASSPRASGGNYNEQFF. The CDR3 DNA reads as TGTGCCAGCTCACCAAGGGCTAGCGGGGGGAATTACAATGAGCAGTTCTTC.

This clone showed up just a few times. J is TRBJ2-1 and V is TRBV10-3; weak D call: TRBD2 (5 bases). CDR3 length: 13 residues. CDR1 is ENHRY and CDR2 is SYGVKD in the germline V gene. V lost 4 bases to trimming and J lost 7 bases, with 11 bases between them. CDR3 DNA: TGTGCCATCAGTGGCGGGCCTGGAAATGAGCAGTTCTTC. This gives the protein CAISGGPGNEQFF.

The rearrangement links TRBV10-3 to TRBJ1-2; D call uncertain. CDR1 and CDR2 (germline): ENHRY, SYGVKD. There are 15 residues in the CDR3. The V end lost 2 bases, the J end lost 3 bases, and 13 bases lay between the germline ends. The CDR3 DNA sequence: TGTGCCATCAGTGAGGGGGAGGGAAAAGACTATGGCTACACCTTC. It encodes CAISEGEGKDYGYTF.

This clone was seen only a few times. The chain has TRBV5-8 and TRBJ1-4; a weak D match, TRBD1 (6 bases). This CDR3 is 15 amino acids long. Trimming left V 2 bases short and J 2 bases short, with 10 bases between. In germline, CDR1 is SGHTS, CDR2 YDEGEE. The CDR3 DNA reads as TGTGCCAGCAGCTTCCAGGGGCGGACTAATGAAAAACTGTTTTTT. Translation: CASSFQGRTNEKLFF.

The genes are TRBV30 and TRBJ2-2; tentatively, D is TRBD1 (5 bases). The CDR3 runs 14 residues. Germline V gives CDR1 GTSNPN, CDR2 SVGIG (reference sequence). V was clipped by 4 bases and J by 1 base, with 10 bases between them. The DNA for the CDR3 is TGTGCCTGGAAGGTAGGGGTGAACACCGGGGAGCTGTTTTTT. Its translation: CAWKVGVNTGELFF.

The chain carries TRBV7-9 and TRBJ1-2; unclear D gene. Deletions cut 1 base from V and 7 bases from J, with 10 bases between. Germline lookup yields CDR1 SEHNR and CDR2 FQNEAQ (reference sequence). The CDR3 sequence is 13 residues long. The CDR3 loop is CASSLGGPGGYTF. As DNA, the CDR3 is TGTGCCAGCAGCTTAGGAGGTCCGGGTGGCTACACCTTC.

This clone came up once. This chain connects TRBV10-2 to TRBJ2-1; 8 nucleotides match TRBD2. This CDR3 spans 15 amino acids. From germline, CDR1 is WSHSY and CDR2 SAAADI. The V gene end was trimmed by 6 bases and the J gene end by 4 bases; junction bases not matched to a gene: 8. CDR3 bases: TGCGCCAGCAGGTTCAGCGGGGGAAGTTACAATGAGCAGTTCTTC. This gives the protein CASRFSGGSYNEQFF.

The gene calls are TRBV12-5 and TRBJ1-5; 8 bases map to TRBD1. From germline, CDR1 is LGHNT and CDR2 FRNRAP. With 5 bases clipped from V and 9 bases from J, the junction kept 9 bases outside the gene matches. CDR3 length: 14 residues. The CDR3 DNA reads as TGTGCTAGTGGTGGGGCAGGGGGCTCCCGGCCCCAGCATTTT. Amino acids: CASGGAGGSRPQHF.